The rows below give T cell receptor beta chains drawn from one sample of a study of shared clonotypes between healthy human individuals. Sequencing was performed with immunoSEQ multiplex PCR; in TCRdb, only in-frame clones are kept and a portion is missing. The sample holds approximately 980,000 clones, over 75% seen once. The sequenced material came from memory CD4+ T cells sorted from blood. The receptors were gathered from a man younger than 35 in good health. Both conserved end residues are part of each CDR3. A D gene is named only where the DNA matches it firmly. Some rows mark clone size as missing; the rest say once, few, many or name a class of expanded clone.

j_call	clone_size	v_call	d_call	cdr3_aa	cdr3_nt
TRBJ2-2	.	TRBV28	.	CASNKSPGQGDTGELFF	TGTGCCAGCAACAAATCGCCGGGTCAGGGTGACACCGGGGAGCTGTTTTTT
TRBJ2-1	.	TRBV7-2	TRBD2	CASSPTSGRATNEQFF	TGTGCCAGCAGCCCGACTAGCGGGAGGGCTACCAATGAGCAGTTCTTC
TRBJ1-3	.	TRBV5-1	.	CASSFGQQTSGNTIYF	TGCGCCAGCAGCTTTGGACAGCAGACCTCTGGAAACACCATATATTTT
TRBJ1-1	.	TRBV2	.	CASKQRALNTEAFF	TGTGCCAGCAAGCAGAGAGCCTTGAACACTGAAGCTTTCTTT
TRBJ2-2	few	TRBV7-7	TRBD2	CASSLAGANTGELFF	TGTGCTAGCAGCTTAGCGGGCGCGAACACCGGGGAGCTGTTTTTT
TRBJ1-5	.	TRBV28	TRBD1	CASSHGDRTNQPQHF	TGTGCCAGCAGTCACGGGGACAGAACCAATCAGCCCCAGCATTTT
TRBJ2-1	.	TRBV5-1	.	CASSLGTTSTDEQFF	TGCGCCAGCAGCTTGGGGACTACCTCTACGGATGAGCAGTTCTTC
TRBJ2-7	.	TRBV18	.	CASSLSRGNYEQYF	TGTGCCAGCTCACTGTCAAGGGGGAACTACGAGCAGTACTTC
TRBJ2-3	few	TRBV7-8	TRBD2	CASSSGTSGRIESITDTQYF	TGTGCCAGCAGCTCAGGGACTAGCGGGAGGATCGAAAGCATCACAGATACGCAGTATTTT
TRBJ1-1	many	TRBV5-1	.	CASSWGAGYTEAFF	TGCGCCAGCAGTTGGGGGGCTGGTTACACTGAAGCTTTCTTT
TRBJ2-7	.	TRBV19	.	CASSIQGLSEQYF	TGTGCCAGTAGTATCCAAGGCCTTTCCGAGCAGTACTTC
TRBJ2-7	.	TRBV27	.	CASSLREGQYEQYF	TGTGCCAGCAGTTTGAGGGAGGGACAATACGAGCAGTACTTC
TRBJ2-7	once	TRBV7-2	.	CASSTAGSPLEQYF	TGTGCCAGCAGCACCGCCGGGAGCCCCTTAGAGCAGTACTTC
TRBJ1-2	.	TRBV5-6	.	CASSFQGNYGYTF	TGTGCCAGCAGCTTCCAGGGGAACTATGGCTACACCTTC
TRBJ1-3	.	TRBV5-1	TRBD1	CASTQGQGAGNTIYF	TGCGCCAGCACCCAGGGACAGGGGGCTGGAAACACCATATATTTT
TRBJ2-5	.	TRBV7-2	.	CASSLAPRETQYF	TGTGCCAGCAGCTTAGCGCCAAGAGAGACCCAGTACTTC
TRBJ1-1	.	TRBV6-5	TRBD1	CASRPTTGPGTEAFF	TGTGCCAGCAGACCAACGACAGGGCCTGGGACTGAAGCTTTCTTT
TRBJ1-1	.	TRBV10-3	.	CAISVLGVNTEAFF	TGTGCCATCAGTGTCCTCGGAGTGAACACTGAAGCTTTCTTT
TRBJ2-2	.	TRBV5-1	TRBD2	CASSTTGLAGVTGELFF	TGCGCCAGCAGCACCACTGGACTAGCGGGGGTTACGGGGGAGCTGTTTTTT
TRBJ1-1	.	TRBV11-1	TRBD1	CASSPKWGQGTEAFF	TGTGCCAGCAGCCCCAAGTGGGGACAGGGCACTGAAGCTTTCTTT
TRBJ1-3	once	TRBV2	.	CASTESGNTIYF	TGTGCCAGCACAGAGTCTGGAAACACCATATATTTT
TRBJ2-7	.	TRBV5-5	.	CASSSIYEQYF	TGTGCCAGCAGCTCGATCTACGAGCAGTACTTC
TRBJ2-3	.	TRBV15	TRBD2	CATSSQGGSRDTQYF	TGTGCCACCAGCAGCCAGGGAGGGAGTAGGGATACGCAGTATTTT
TRBJ1-5	.	TRBV2	.	CASSEAPPWGEGNQPQHF	TGTGCCAGCAGTGAGGCCCCCCCCTGGGGAGAAGGCAATCAGCCCCAGCATTTT
TRBJ1-5	.	TRBV4-1	.	CASSQEFPANQPQHF	TGCGCCAGCAGCCAAGAGTTCCCGGCCAACCAGCCCCAGCATTTT
TRBJ1-1	once	TRBV4-3	.	CASSQGGRDTEAFF	TGCGCCAGCAGCCAAGGGGGTCGAGACACTGAAGCTTTCTTT
TRBJ2-5	.	TRBV10-3	TRBD1	CAISDRGQLQETQYF	TGTGCCATCAGTGACCGGGGACAGCTTCAAGAGACCCAGTACTTC
TRBJ1-5	.	TRBV7-6	TRBD1	CASSQNGQGGQPQHF	TGTGCCAGCAGCCAAAATGGACAGGGAGGTCAGCCCCAGCATTTT
TRBJ1-6	few	TRBV6-1	.	CASSGRTAYNSPLHF	TGTGCCAGCAGTGGACGGACTGCGTATAATTCACCCCTCCACTTT
TRBJ1-6	.	TRBV30	.	CASRREGGYSPLHF	TGTGCCTCCCGTAGGGAGGGCGGTTATTCACCCCTCCACTTT
TRBJ1-2	.	TRBV5-1	.	CASSLERGRYTF	TGCGCCAGCAGCTTGGAAAGGGGACGCTACACCTTC
TRBJ1-2	.	TRBV27	.	CASSFQGINGYTF	TGTGCCAGCAGTTTCCAGGGGATCAATGGCTACACCTTC
TRBJ2-7	.	TRBV6-1	.	CASRPNLPGANEQYF	TGTGCCAGCAGGCCCAATTTACCGGGGGCCAACGAGCAGTACTTC
TRBJ2-1	.	TRBV5-1	.	CASSLSAPSNEQFF	TGCGCCAGCAGCTTGAGTGCCCCTTCCAATGAGCAGTTCTTC
TRBJ1-1	.	TRBV28	.	CASSLRGWRNTEAFF	TGTGCCAGCAGTTTAAGGGGTTGGAGGAACACTGAAGCTTTCTTT
TRBJ2-1	.	TRBV7-2	TRBD2	CASSLLAGLVHEQFF	TGTGCCAGCAGCTTACTAGCGGGACTGGTCCATGAGCAGTTCTTC
TRBJ2-1	few	TRBV29-1	.	CSVEGIGRESEQFF	TGCAGCGTTGAGGGGATAGGCAGGGAAAGTGAGCAGTTCTTC
TRBJ2-6	.	TRBV18	.	CASSPQGAGANVLTF	TGTGCCAGCTCACCACAGGGAGCTGGGGCCAACGTCCTGACTTTC
TRBJ2-1	.	TRBV18	.	CASSPGTGSYNEQFF	TGTGCCAGCTCACCAGGGACGGGCTCCTACAATGAGCAGTTCTTC
TRBJ2-3	.	TRBV10-3	TRBD2	CAISESELGGRLSDTQYF	TGTGCCATCAGTGAGTCGGAGTTGGGCGGGAGGTTATCAGATACGCAGTATTTT
TRBJ1-5	.	TRBV6-5	.	CASCRDYASNQPQHF	TGTGCCAGCTGCAGAGACTACGCTAGCAATCAGCCCCAGCATTTT
TRBJ1-1	.	TRBV19	.	CASSGGKGTEAFF	TGTGCCAGTAGCGGGGGAAAAGGAACTGAAGCTTTCTTT
TRBJ1-2	.	TRBV9	TRBD1	CASSGPVRGLDYGYTF	TGTGCCAGCAGCGGGCCAGTCAGGGGGCTTGACTATGGCTACACCTTC
TRBJ2-5	.	TRBV5-1	TRBD2	CASSWAGVSGADETQYF	TGCGCCAGCAGCTGGGCAGGGGTTAGCGGGGCGGACGAGACCCAGTACTTC